This is a list of T cell receptor beta chains from one sample in a study of cytomegalovirus exposure and HLA in healthy donors. The data were produced by immunoSEQ multiplex PCR, yet TCRdb's version contains in-frame clones alone and is incomplete. The sample lists 90,000 to 130,000 clones; roughly 80% were seen once. Material: PBMCs. The receptors derive from a man aged 25 to 40 in good health and CMV-seropositive. The CDR3 runs from the conserved cysteine through the conserved F or W. A D gene is named only where the DNA matches it firmly. Clone size is not always given. Where it is, it says once, few, many or a class for expanded clones.

V	J	size	D	CDR3	DNA
TRBV5-5	TRBJ2-1	NA	TRBD2	CASSQVRDYHNEQFF	TGTGCCAGCAGCCAGGTCCGGGACTACCACAATGAGCAGTTCTTC
TRBV9	TRBJ2-7	NA	TRBD1	CASSVGFRGTGIYEQYF	TGTGCCAGCAGCGTAGGATTTCGGGGGACAGGGATCTACGAGCAGTACTTC
TRBV7-6	TRBJ2-7	few	TRBD2	CASSARRRGESYEQYF	TGTGCCAGCAGCGCCCGACGGCGGGGGGAATCCTACGAGCAGTACTTC
TRBV2	TRBJ1-2	few	NA	CASSESIGLGREAYGYTF	TGTGCCAGCAGTGAAAGTATAGGTTTGGGCAGGGAGGCCTATGGCTACACCTTC
TRBV30	TRBJ2-1	once	NA	CAWSVQGSSYNEQFF	TGTGCCTGGAGTGTACAAGGGAGCTCCTACAATGAGCAGTTCTTC
TRBV28	TRBJ2-3	NA	TRBD2	CASSLYAGGHTDTQYF	TGTGCCAGCAGTTTATATGCGGGGGGGCACACAGATACGCAGTATTTT
TRBV10-3	TRBJ2-3	NA	TRBD1	CAIWDRVRPDTQYF	TGTGCCATTTGGGACAGGGTAAGGCCAGATACGCAGTATTTT
TRBV6-5	TRBJ2-1	NA	TRBD1	CASSYVSRGRYNEQFF	TGTGCCAGCAGTTACGTCTCCAGGGGGCGATACAATGAGCAGTTCTTC
TRBV5-1	TRBJ2-3	few	TRBD1	CASSFGQAGADTQYF	TGCGCCAGCAGCTTCGGACAGGCCGGCGCAGATACGCAGTATTTT
TRBV21-1	TRBJ1-1	NA	NA	CASSKASGQGNTEAFF	TGTGCCAGCAGCAAAGCCTCGGGGCAGGGGAATACTGAAGCTTTCTTT
TRBV28	TRBJ1-2	NA	NA	CASSLDSGNYGYTF	TGTGCCAGCAGTTTAGATTCCGGTAACTATGGCTACACCTTC
TRBV19	TRBJ2-4	NA	NA	CASSSLPGEGRLAKNIQYF	TGTGCCAGTAGTAGCCTGCCAGGGGAGGGAAGACTAGCCAAAAACATTCAGTACTTC
TRBV14	TRBJ1-2	NA	NA	CASSQDFGGVYGYTF	TGTGCCAGCAGCCAAGATTTCGGAGGAGTCTATGGCTACACCTTC
TRBV7-8	TRBJ1-2	NA	TRBD1	CASSERRDRGGYTF	TGTGCCAGCAGCGAACGACGGGACAGGGGTGGCTACACCTTC
TRBV29-1	TRBJ1-1	few	NA	CSVEPELRGEAFF	TGCAGCGTTGAACCGGAACTTAGGGGTGAAGCTTTCTTT
TRBV30	TRBJ2-5	NA	TRBD2	CAWRRGTSGYQETQYF	TGTGCCTGGAGGCGAGGGACTAGCGGGTACCAAGAGACCCAGTACTTC
TRBV2	TRBJ2-1	NA	TRBD2	CASSVSGGSYNEQFF	TGTGCCAGCAGTGTATCGGGGGGGTCCTACAATGAGCAGTTCTTC
TRBV19	TRBJ1-6	NA	NA	CASSPRVQSPLHF	TGTGCCAGTAGTCCCAGGGTACAGTCACCCCTCCACTTT